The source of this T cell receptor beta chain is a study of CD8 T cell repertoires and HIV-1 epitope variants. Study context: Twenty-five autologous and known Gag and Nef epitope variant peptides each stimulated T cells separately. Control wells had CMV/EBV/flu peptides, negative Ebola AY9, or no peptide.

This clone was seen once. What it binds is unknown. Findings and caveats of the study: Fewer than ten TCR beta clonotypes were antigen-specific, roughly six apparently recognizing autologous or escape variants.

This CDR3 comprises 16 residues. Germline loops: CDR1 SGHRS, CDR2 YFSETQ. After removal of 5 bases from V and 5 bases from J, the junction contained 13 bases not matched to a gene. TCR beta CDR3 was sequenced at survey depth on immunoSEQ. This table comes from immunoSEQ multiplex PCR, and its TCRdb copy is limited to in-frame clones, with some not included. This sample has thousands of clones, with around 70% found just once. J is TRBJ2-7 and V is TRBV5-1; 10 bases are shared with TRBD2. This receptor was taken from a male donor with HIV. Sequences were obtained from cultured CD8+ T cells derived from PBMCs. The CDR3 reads CASRGVEGLAGDEQYF. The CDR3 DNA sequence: TGCGCCAGCAGGGGAGTCGAAGGGCTAGCGGGAGACGAGCAGTACTTC. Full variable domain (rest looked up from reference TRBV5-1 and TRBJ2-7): KAGVTQTPRYLIKTRGQQVTLSCSPISGHRSVSWYQQTPGQGLQFLFEYFSETQRNKGNFPGRFSGRQFSNSRSEMNVSTLELGDSALYLCASRGVEGLAGDEQYFGPGTRLTVT.